The 11 T cell receptor beta chains in this list originate from one sample, sequenced in a study of OX40 agonist ivuxolimab in advanced cancers. The table came from immunoSEQ multiplex PCR; TCRdb's copy has only in-frame clones and leaves some out. This table holds about 70,000 clones, almost 90% found once. The material sequenced was CD4+ or CD8+ T cells sorted from blood, taken in a trial of the OX40 agonist ivuxolimab. Every receptor here comes from an adult with an advanced solid tumor such as melanoma, head and neck, liver or kidney cancer.

This clone was seen a handful of times. This chain connects TRBV2 to TRBJ2-2; the D is unclear. Trimming left V 0 bases short and J 0 bases short, with 2 bases between. Germline V CDR1 and CDR2: SNHLY, FYNNEI. This CDR3 comprises 14 residues. DNA of the CDR3: TGTGCCAGCAGTGAAGCATCGAACACCGGGGAGCTGTTTTTT. This sequence encodes CASSEASNTGELFF.

The V and J genes are TRBV19 and TRBJ1-4; D not certain. CDR1 LNHDA and CDR2 SQIVND come from the germline V gene (reference sequence). The CDR3 is 13 residues long. Trimming cost V 6 bases and J 2 bases, with 7 bases left between them. The CDR3 loop reads CASREDTNEKLFF. As DNA, the CDR3 is TGTGCCAGTAGGGAAGATACTAATGAAAAACTGTTTTTT. Variable domain in full (rest from reference TRBV19 and TRBJ1-4): DGGITQSPKYLFRKEGQNVTLSCEQNLNHDAMYWYRQDPGQGLRLIYYSQIVNDFQKGDIAEGYSVSREKKESFPLTVTSAQKNPTAFYLCASREDTNEKLFFGSGTQLSVL.

J is TRBJ1-2 and V is TRBV18; 9 positions agree with TRBD1. The germline V gene encodes CDR1 KGHSH and CDR2 LQKENI. V shed 0 bases and J 3 bases; nucleotides not matched to a gene: 5. The CDR3 spans 16 residues. The CDR3 loop is CASSPPGQGADYGYTF. DNA of the CDR3: TGTGCCAGCTCACCACCGGGACAGGGCGCGGACTATGGCTACACCTTC.

The chain combines TRBV10-1 with TRBJ1-1; 8 bases are a match to TRBD1. CDR3 length equals 13 residues. Germline V lookup: CDR1 WNHNN, CDR2 SYGVQD (reference sequence). V shed 4 bases, J shed 12 bases, and the junction held 10 bases outside the gene matches. The CDR3 coding sequence is TGCGCCAGCAGTGGTCCAGGGGGCCGTGTGCCTTTCTTT. Translation: CASSGPGGRVPFF.

The rearrangement uses TRBV5-1 and TRBJ2-7; 10 bases fit TRBD2. The CDR3 has 15 residues. V gave up 7 bases and J gave up 2 bases; unmatched junction bases: 9. Germline assignment: CDR1 SGHRS and CDR2 YFSETQ. The CDR3 coding sequence is TGCGCCAGCTCCTTTTTAGCGGGGGGCCCCTACGAGCAGTACTTC. Translating it yields CASSFLAGGPYEQYF. Complete variable domain (other parts from reference TRBV5-1 and TRBJ2-7): KAGVTQTPRYLIKTRGQQVTLSCSPISGHRSVSWYQQTPGQGLQFLFEYFSETQRNKGNFPGRFSGRQFSNSRSEMNVSTLELGDSALYLCASSFLAGGPYEQYFGPGTRLTVT.

This chain uses TRBV9 with TRBJ1-2; D not certain. From germline, CDR1 is SGDLS and CDR2 YYNGEE. This CDR3 region has 11 residues. V was pared by 5 bases and J by 6 bases, with 8 bases between. In DNA, the CDR3 is TGTGCCAGCAGTCAAGAGGATGGCTACACCTTC. This gives the protein CASSQEDGYTF.

The rearrangement links TRBV27 to TRBJ1-2; the D gene is possibly TRBD1 (5 bases). Germline loops: CDR1 MNHEY, CDR2 SMNVEV (reference sequence). This CDR3 comprises 13 residues. The ends were cut back, 5 bases at V and 2 bases at J, with 9 bases in the middle. This CDR3 reads CASSAGGNYGYTF. The CDR3 bases are TGTGCCAGCAGTGCGGGGGGGAACTATGGCTACACCTTC.

The DNA of the CDR3 is TGTGCCACCAGCAGACCCAAGGGTAATTCACCCCTCCACTTT. Its translation: CATSRPKGNSPLHF. The chain combines TRBV15 with TRBJ1-6; no reliable D call. Germline lookup yields CDR1 LNHNV and CDR2 YYDKDF (reference sequence). The ends were cut back, 2 bases at V and 6 bases at J, with 8 bases in the middle. The CDR3 contains 14 residues. The whole variable domain, remainder taken from reference TRBV15 and TRBJ1-6, is DAMVIQNPRYQVTQFGKPVTLSCSQTLNHNVMYWYQQKSSQAPKLLFHYYDKDFNNEADTPDNFQSRRPNTSFCFLDIRSPGLGDTAMYLCATSRPKGNSPLHFGNGTRLTVT.

V is TRBV11-3 and J is TRBJ1-4; the D is unclear. CDR1 and CDR2 from the germline V gene are SGHNT and YENEEA. V dropped 3 bases and J dropped 5 bases, with 7 bases sitting between them. The CDR3 has 13 amino acids. This CDR3 reads CASSLGGNEKLFF. The CDR3 bases are TGTGCCAGCAGCTTGGGCGGGAATGAAAAACTGTTTTTT.

The chain is built from TRBV5-5 and TRBJ2-1; unclear D gene. The V gene lost 0 bases and the J gene lost 3 bases, with 10 bases spanning the gap. The CDR3 length is 15 residues. The germline CDR1 and CDR2 sequences are SGHKS and YYEKEE (reference sequence). In DNA form, the CDR3 reads TGTGCCAGCAGCTTGGAAGGGCCTGGCTACAATGAGCAGTTCTTC. Translating it yields CASSLEGPGYNEQFF.

V gene TRBV7-3 combines with J gene TRBJ2-7; possible D gene TRBD2, 6 bases. CDR1 and CDR2 (germline): SGHTA, FQGTGA. Trimming cost V 2 bases and J 2 bases, with 13 bases left between them. The CDR3 contains 15 residues. CDR3 sequence reads: CASSLGWRGPYEQYF. The CDR3 bases are TGTGCCAGCAGCTTAGGGTGGAGGGGCCCCTACGAGCAGTACTTC.